This T cell receptor (beta chain) was sequenced in a study of OX40 agonist ivuxolimab in advanced cancers. Across the study: Participants averaged approximately 65 years of age (range about 23 to 90) and were around 80% male. Patients achieving partial responses numbered three: one hepatocellular carcinoma case and two cutaneous melanoma cases. Study results and caveats: CD8+ T cells averaged more expanded clones than CD4+. Clonal expansion by week 6 occurred in CD4+ and CD8+ blood T cells (at 0.1 to 3.0 mg/kg).

A note on this clone: The target antigen is unknown.

Repertoires were generated with immunoSEQ multiplex PCR, while TCRdb's copy carries only in-frame clones and drops some. The table records under 90,000 clones, approximately 86% of them present only once. The specimen comprised CD4+ or CD8+ T cells sorted from blood, sampled in a trial of the OX40 agonist ivuxolimab. This clonotype was obtained from an adult with an advanced solid tumor such as melanoma, head and neck, liver or kidney cancer.

CDR3 bases: TGTGCCATCAACCCAGGAGGGGGGGAGCTGTTTTTT. This gives the protein CAINPGGGELFF. The gene calls are TRBV10-3 and TRBJ2-2, with D perhaps TRBD2 (6 bases). Germline CDR1 reads ENHRY; CDR2 reads SYGVKD. V lost 7 bases and J 8 bases, leaving 11 bases between the germline ends. The CDR3 covers 12 residues.